This TCR beta chain originates from a study of monozygotic twins with inflammatory bowel disease. Study findings and constraints: For repertoire similarity, concordant twins did not differ from discordant twins, possibly because power was limited. Fewer shared clonotypes with others were found in IBD patients than in healthy twins, especially with disease activity.

The CDR3 extends over 14 amino acids. The germline gives CDR1 LGHDT, CDR2 YNNKEL (reference sequence). One entry per CDR3 protein, without DNA, is what TCRdb gives after re-calling the 5' RACE reads. Here the sample table reports some 190,000 distinct CDR3 sequences. About this clonotype itself: Its specificity is unknown.

The genes are TRBV3-1 and TRBJ2-2; TCRdb gives TRBD2 as the D gene, but with no DNA this cannot be confirmed. This sequence was found in a human donor with ulcerative colitis or Crohn's disease, or a healthy co-twin of an affected twin (not recorded which). Sequencing used blood. The CDR3 reads CASSFEIGGLELFF. The full variable domain, with the rest looked up from reference TRBV3-1 and TRBJ2-2, is DTAVSQTPKYLVTQMGNDKSIKCEQNLGHDTMYWYKQDSKKFLKIMFSYNNKELIINETVPNRFSPKSPDKAHLNLHINSLELGDSAVYFCASSFEIGGLELFFGEGSRLTVL.